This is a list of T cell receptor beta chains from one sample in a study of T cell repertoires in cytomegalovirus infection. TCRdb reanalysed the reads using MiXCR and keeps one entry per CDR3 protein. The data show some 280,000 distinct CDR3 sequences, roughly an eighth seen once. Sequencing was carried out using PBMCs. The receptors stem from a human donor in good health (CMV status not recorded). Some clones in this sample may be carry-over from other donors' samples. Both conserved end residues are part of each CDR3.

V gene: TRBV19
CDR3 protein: CGSSIRSAYTQYF

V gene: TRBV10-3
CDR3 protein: CAIRTGQQPYNEQFF

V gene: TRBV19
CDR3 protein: CASTRLWEDYGYTF

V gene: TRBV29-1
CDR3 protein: CSVEDAQTLSTGYTF

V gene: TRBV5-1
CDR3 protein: CASSLASMNTEAFF

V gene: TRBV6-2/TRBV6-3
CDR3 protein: CASSATMEQETQYF

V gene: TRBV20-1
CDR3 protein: CSAQQPGLPLQFF

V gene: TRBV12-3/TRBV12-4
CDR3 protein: CASSFEGAAPGYTF

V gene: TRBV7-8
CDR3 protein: CASSLELTGAYEQYF

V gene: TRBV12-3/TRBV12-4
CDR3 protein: CASSLIISSGSLDEQFF

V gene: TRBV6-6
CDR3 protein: CASSYVGRTYEQYF

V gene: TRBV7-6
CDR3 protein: CASSLVAGPITGELFF

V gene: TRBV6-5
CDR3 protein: CASSYNQGGNIQYF

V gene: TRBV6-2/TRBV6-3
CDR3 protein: CASLGSGSLRTLF

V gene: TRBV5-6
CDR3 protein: CASSLGSRVPNEKLFF

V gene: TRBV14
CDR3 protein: CASSPNVRYEQYF

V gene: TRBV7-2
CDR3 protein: CASSLLRTASTDTQYF

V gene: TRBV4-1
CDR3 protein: CASSPVYSRANYGYTF

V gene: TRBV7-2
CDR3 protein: CASSLSSGRGLAKNIQYF

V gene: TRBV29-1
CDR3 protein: CSVRLSSYEQYF

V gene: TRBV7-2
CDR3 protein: CASSYGVLRGSQNTDTQYF

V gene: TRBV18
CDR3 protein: CASSPPFAYEQYF

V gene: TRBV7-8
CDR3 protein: CASSFAGPADTQYF

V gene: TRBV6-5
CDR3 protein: CASSFRTSTYEQYF

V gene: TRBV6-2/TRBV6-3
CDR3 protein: CASSRQGQGPGELFF

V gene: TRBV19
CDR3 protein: CATSTSGRVRGIQYF

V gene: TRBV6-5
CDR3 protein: CASSFDREAFF

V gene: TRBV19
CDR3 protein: CASTRTGGEQFF

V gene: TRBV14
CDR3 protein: CASSQTGGDRPGLAAYNEQFF

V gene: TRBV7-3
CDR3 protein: CASSRRDGTADTQYF

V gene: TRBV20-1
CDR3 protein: CSASRDRTYSNQPQHF

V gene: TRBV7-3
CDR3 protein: CASSAPRWGPRGSYNEQFF

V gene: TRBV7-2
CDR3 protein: CASSIGDPGTEAFF

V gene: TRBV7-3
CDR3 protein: CASSPSGTGSYEQYF

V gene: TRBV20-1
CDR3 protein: CSDSIRTGKSGNTIYF

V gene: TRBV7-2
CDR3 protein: CASSRIGQINTEAFF

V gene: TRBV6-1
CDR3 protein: CAIDLFDSRNQPQHF

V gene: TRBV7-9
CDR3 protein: CASSSRGGTGAEAFF

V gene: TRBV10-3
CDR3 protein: CAISDLSGVSYAQYF

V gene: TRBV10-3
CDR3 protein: CAISGGGSYNEQFF

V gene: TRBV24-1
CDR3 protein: CATSDYPSSYEQYF